This TCR beta chain emerged from a study of T-cell memory formation after mild COVID-19. Each CDR3 protein gets one entry after TCRdb re-called the 5' RACE reads with MiXCR. The sample yields 250,000 to 300,000 distinct CDR3 sequences, about 17% seen once. This clonotype came up many times. Its target is not known. Study-level findings and limits: Some responding clones appeared in pre-infection memory, suggesting cross-reactive memory joined.

The receptor's source is a man aged 18 to 30 who had mild COVID-19 (a few samples of this study predate the infection). Cell type and time point are not known. Sequencing input: PBMCs or a T cell subset sorted from them (not recorded which).

The CDR3 sequence is CASSLGLQGYEQYF. DNA for the CDR3: TGTGCCAGCAGCCTGGGCCTACAGGGCTACGAGCAGTACTTC. The rearrangement joins TRBV5-4 to TRBJ2-7; possibly TRBD1 for D (6 bases). Germline loops: CDR1 SGHNT, CDR2 YYREEE (reference sequence). V was trimmed by 4 bases and J by 3 bases, leaving 14 bases between them. The CDR3 loop spans 14 amino acids.